This T cell receptor beta chain was recorded in a study of blood T cells in healthy people across ages. Next came a second PCR, run for roughly 6 to 11 cycles, which used a sample-barcoded 5' primer along with a J-beta primer mix. TCRdb processed the 5' RACE reads anew with MiXCR; each CDR3 protein has one entry. The sample consists of about 800,000 distinct CDR3 sequences, around 25% of them appearing once. Germline V gives CDR1 DFQATT, CDR2 SNEGSKA (reference sequence). V shed 3 bases and J shed 5 bases, with 19 bases lying between them. CDR3 length: 15 amino acids. This clonotype was counted ten times or more. The same data also went into a second study, on T cells of mothers and their children. That study adds: Researchers report slightly higher, though non-significant, overlap in related mother-child pairs than in unrelated pairs.

The chain is built from TRBV20-1 and TRBJ2-5; D is perhaps TRBD1 (6 bases). The sequence was collected from a boy younger than 18 in good health. The sequenced material came from blood. The CDR3 here is CSARPGTKGLETQYF. The CDR3 coding sequence is TGCAGTGCTAGGCCCGGGACAAAGGGATTGGAGACCCAGTACTTC.